This T cell receptor (beta chain) is from a study of neoadjuvant nivolumab and ipilimumab in lung cancer. Findings and caveats of the study: Blood richness before therapy tracked richness in tumors resected after neoadjuvant therapy. TCR receptors were sequenced in few samples. Resected tumors had greater TCR richness and clonality than uninvolved lung. From pretherapy to surgery, tumor richness and clonality rose with dual therapy.

Sequencing used immunoSEQ multiplex PCR; TCRdb keeps in-frame clones, though not all of them. The sample lists 3,900 or so clones, over 70% occurring once. This clone was found a few times. Antigen specificity is unknown. The sequence derives from an adult with non-small cell lung cancer. This specimen was peripheral blood, taken after neoadjuvant nivolumab, alone or with ipilimumab, at or shortly before surgery.

The DNA of the CDR3 is TGTGCCAGCAGTTACGGGTCGGGGTTACGGGAGACCCAGTACTTC. This encodes CASSYGSGLRETQYF. The J gene is TRBJ2-5, the V gene TRBV6-5, with a weak D call TRBD2 (5 bases). Per germline, CDR1 MNHEY and CDR2 SVGAGI. With 2 bases removed from V and 5 bases from J, the gap between germline ends came to 15 bases. The length of the CDR3 is 15 residues.